Listed below are T cell receptor beta chains from one sample, sequenced in a study of T cells in narcolepsy. Assay: immunoSEQ multiplex PCR; the TCRdb copy retains only in-frame clones and omits some. The sample has 25,000 to 35,000 clones; around 80% are singletons. The sequenced sample consisted of CD45RA- memory CD4+ T cells from PBMCs. The receptors shown here come from a human donor with narcolepsy. The CDR3 runs from the conserved cysteine through the conserved F or W. A D gene is named only where the DNA matches it firmly. Part of the rows lack a size; the others show once, few, many or a class for expanded clones.

D,V,J,size,CDR3,DNA
TRBD1,TRBV18,TRBJ1-4,NA,CASSPAQTGVGEKLFF,TGTGCCAGCTCACCCGCCCAGACAGGGGTAGGAGAAAAACTGTTTTTT
NA,TRBV10-3,TRBJ1-2,NA,CAISDRAPYGYTF,TGTGCCATCAGTGACAGGGCGCCCTATGGCTACACCTTC
NA,TRBV10-3,TRBJ2-2,once,CAISSTGLGTGELFF,TGTGCCATCAGCTCCACAGGGTTAGGGACCGGGGAGCTGTTTTTT
NA,TRBV18,TRBJ1-5,NA,CASSFKAGTDQPQHF,TGTGCCAGCTCCTTTAAAGCAGGAACGGATCAGCCCCAGCATTTT
TRBD1,TRBV30,TRBJ2-1,once,CAWSGTDSYNEQFF,TGTGCCTGGTCCGGGACAGACTCCTACAATGAGCAGTTCTTC
NA,TRBV2,TRBJ1-6,NA,CASRYRENSPLHF,TGTGCCAGCAGGTACAGGGAAAATTCACCCCTCCACTTT
NA,TRBV5-1,TRBJ2-1,NA,CASSPNPTPKGEQFF,TGCGCCAGCAGCCCAAACCCGACACCAAAGGGTGAGCAGTTCTTC
TRBD1,TRBV6-5,TRBJ2-7,NA,CASSYLGQGHEQYF,TGTGCCAGCAGTTACTTGGGACAGGGTCACGAGCAGTACTTC
TRBD1,TRBV10-1,TRBJ2-5,NA,CASSSETGWQETQYF,TGCGCCAGCAGCTCTGAGACAGGGTGGCAAGAGACCCAGTACTTC
NA,TRBV7-9,TRBJ2-3,NA,CASSPSVSRAVTDTQYF,TGTGCCAGCAGCCCCAGCGTTTCGAGGGCCGTTACAGATACGCAGTATTTT
NA,TRBV2,TRBJ2-1,NA,CASSEAGKALYNEQFF,TGTGCCAGCAGTGAGGCCGGCAAGGCCCTCTACAATGAGCAGTTCTTC
NA,TRBV7-2,TRBJ2-2,NA,CASSPSPGARSGELFF,TGTGCCAGCAGCCCTAGCCCCGGGGCCCGGTCCGGGGAGCTGTTTTTT
NA,TRBV6-6,TRBJ2-5,NA,CASRDSGQETQYF,TGTGCCAGCAGGGATAGCGGCCAAGAGACCCAGTACTTC
TRBD1,TRBV19,TRBJ1-2,NA,CASSMATGVYGYTF,TGTGCCAGTAGTATGGCGACAGGGGTCTATGGCTACACCTTC
NA,TRBV5-4,TRBJ1-1,NA,CASSRDQVYTEAFF,TGTGCCAGCAGCCGAGACCAGGTTTACACTGAAGCTTTCTTT
NA,TRBV7-2,TRBJ2-7,NA,CASSLRGGTVDF,TGTGCCAGCAGCTTAAGGGGGGGGACCGTCGATTTC